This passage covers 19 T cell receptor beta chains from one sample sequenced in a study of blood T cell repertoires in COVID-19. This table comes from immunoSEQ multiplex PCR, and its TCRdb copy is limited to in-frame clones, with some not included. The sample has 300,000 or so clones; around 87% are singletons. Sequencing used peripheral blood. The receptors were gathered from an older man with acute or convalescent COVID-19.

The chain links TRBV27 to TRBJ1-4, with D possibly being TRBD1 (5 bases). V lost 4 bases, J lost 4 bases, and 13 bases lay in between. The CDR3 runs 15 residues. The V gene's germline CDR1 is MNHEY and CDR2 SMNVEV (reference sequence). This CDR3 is CASSSTQGINEKLFF. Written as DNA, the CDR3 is TGTGCCAGCAGTTCAACGCAGGGAATTAATGAAAAACTGTTTTTT.

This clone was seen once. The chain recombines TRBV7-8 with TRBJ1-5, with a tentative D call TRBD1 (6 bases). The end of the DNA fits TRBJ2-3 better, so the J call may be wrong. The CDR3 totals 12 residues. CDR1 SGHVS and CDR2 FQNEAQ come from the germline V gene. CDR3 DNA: TGTGCCAGCGGTCCCCTCGGACAGCCCCAGTATTTT. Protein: CASGPLGQPQYF.

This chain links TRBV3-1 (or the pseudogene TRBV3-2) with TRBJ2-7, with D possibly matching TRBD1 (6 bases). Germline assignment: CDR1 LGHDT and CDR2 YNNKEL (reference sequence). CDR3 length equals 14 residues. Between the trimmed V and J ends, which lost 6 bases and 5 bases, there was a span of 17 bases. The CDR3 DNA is TGTGCCAGCAGATCCAGGGACACCGCGGACGAGCAGTACTTC. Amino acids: CASRSRDTADEQYF.

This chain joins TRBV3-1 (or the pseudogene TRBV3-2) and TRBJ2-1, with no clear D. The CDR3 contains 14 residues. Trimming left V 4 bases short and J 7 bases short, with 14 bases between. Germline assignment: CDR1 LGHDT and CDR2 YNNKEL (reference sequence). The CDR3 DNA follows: TGTGCCAGCAGCCCCAGTGTTTTATCGAATGAGCAGTTCTTC. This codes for CASSPSVLSNEQFF.

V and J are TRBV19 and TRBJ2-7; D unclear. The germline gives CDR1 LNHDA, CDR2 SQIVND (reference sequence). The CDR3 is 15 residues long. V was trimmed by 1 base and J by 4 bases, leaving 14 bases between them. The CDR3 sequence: CASSIGGLGPYEQYF. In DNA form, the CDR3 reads TGTGCCAGTAGTATAGGAGGCCTCGGCCCTTACGAGCAGTACTTC.

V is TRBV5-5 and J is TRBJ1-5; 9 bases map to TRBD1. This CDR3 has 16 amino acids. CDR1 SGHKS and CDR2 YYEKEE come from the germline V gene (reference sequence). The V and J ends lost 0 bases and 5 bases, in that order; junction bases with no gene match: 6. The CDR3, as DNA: TGTGCCAGCAGCTTGGAGGGGACAGGGCTATATCAGCCCCAGCATTTT. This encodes CASSLEGTGLYQPQHF.

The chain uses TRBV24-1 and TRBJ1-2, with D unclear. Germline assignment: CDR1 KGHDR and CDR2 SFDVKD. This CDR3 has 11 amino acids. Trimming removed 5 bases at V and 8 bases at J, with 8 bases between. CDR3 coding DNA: TGTGCCACCAGTGGGTCGAGAGGCTACACCTTC. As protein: CATSGSRGYTF.

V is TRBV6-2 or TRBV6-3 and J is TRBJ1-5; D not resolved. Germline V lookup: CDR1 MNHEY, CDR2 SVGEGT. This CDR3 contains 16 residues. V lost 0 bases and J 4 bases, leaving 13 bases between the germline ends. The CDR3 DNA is TGTGCCAGCAGTTACTCGCCCGGCCAGACAAATCAGCCCCAGCATTTT. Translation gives CASSYSPGQTNQPQHF.

The CDR3 coding sequence is TGCGCCAGCAGCTTGGATTTCGCAGGGGAAGCCAAAAACATTCAGTACTTC. This encodes CASSLDFAGEAKNIQYF. The chain combines TRBV5-1 with TRBJ2-4, with a weak D call TRBD1 (6 bases). The V and J ends lost 0 bases and 0 bases respectively, with 13 bases between them. Germline V gene data show CDR1 as SGHRS and CDR2 as YFSETQ. The CDR3 is 17 amino acids.

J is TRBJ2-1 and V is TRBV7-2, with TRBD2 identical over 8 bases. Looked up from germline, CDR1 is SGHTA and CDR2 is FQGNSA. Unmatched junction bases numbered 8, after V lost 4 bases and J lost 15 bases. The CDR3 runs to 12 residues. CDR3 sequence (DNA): TGTGCCAGCAGCTCAGGGACTAGAAATCTGTTCTTC. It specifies CASSSGTRNLFF.

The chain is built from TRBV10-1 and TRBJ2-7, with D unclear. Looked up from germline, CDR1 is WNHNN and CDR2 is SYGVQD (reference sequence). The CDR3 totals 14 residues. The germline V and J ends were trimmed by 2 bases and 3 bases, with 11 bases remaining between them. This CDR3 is CASSEEAHYYEQYF. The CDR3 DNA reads TGCGCCAGCAGTGAGGAGGCCCACTACTACGAGCAGTACTTC.

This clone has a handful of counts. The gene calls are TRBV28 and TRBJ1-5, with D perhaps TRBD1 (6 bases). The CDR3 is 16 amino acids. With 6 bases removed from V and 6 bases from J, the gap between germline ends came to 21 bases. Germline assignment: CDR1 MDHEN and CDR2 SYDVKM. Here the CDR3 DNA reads TGTGCCAGCAGGACTAGCCGTTTGGGGGCCGCTCAGCCCCAGCATTTT. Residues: CASRTSRLGAAQPQHF.

The CDR3 spells CASSYSATETQYF. Written as DNA, the CDR3 is TGTGCCAGCAGTTACTCAGCTACAGAGACCCAGTACTTC. The chain has TRBV6-5 and TRBJ2-5; D is uncertain. With 0 bases removed from V and 4 bases from J, the gap between germline ends came to 6 bases. The CDR3 sequence is 13 residues long. In germline, CDR1 is MNHEY, CDR2 SVGAGI.

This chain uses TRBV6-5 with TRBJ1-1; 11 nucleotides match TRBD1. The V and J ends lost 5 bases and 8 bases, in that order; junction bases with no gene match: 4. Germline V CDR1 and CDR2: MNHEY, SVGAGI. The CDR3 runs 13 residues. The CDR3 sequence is CASSPRTGGEAFF. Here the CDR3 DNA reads TGTGCCAGCAGTCCTCGGACAGGGGGCGAAGCTTTCTTT.

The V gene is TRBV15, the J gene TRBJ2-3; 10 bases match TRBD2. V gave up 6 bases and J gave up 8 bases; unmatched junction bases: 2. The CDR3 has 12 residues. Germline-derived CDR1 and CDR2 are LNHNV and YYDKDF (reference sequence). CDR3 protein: CATRAGGGTQYF. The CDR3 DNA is TGTGCCACCAGAGCGGGGGGGGGTACGCAGTATTTT.

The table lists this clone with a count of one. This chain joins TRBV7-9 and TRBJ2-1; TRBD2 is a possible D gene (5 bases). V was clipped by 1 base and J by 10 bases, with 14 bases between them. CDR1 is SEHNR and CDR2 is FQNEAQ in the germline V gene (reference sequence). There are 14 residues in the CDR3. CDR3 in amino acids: CASSLGDQRLEQFF. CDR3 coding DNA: TGTGCCAGCAGCTTAGGCGACCAGCGGTTAGAGCAGTTCTTC.

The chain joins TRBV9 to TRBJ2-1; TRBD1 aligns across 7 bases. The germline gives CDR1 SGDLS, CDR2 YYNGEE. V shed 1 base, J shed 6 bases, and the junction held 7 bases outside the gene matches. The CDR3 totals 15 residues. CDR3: CASSVSSSGGNEQFF. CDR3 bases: TGTGCCAGCAGCGTATCAAGCTCAGGGGGCAATGAGCAGTTCTTC.

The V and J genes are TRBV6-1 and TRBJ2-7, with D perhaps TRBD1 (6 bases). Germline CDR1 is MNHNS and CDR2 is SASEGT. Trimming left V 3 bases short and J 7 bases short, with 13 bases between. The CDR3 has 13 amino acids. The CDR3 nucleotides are TGTGCCAGCAGTGAGGCCAGGGGAACGGAGCAGTACTTC. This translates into CASSEARGTEQYF.

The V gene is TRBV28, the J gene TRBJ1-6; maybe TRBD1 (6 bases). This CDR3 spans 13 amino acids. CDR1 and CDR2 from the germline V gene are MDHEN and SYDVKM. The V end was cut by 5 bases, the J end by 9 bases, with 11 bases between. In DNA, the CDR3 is TGTGCCAGCAGTCTGGACAGATTTTCACCCCTCCACTTT. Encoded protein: CASSLDRFSPLHF.